The text below deals with one T cell receptor (beta chain). In germline, CDR1 is LNHDA, CDR2 SQIVND (reference sequence). V was pared by 2 bases and J by 0 bases, with 11 bases of the junction left unmatched. The length of the CDR3 is 19 residues. These data belong to a study of blood T cell repertoires in COVID-19. Authors' methods: Reference gene primer amplification yielded estimated nucleated cell counts. The repertoire was sequenced with immunoSEQ multiplex PCR; TCRdb's copy has only in-frame clones and lacks some. The DNA gave D and trimming, while V, J and clone size come from that table. The sample has 100,000 to 120,000 clones, 75% to 90% seen once.

Input material: peripheral blood. The gene calls are TRBV19 and TRBJ2-1, with TRBD2 identical over 9 bases. The TCR originated in a woman in her 50s with acute or convalescent COVID-19. The CDR3 reads CASSISVLAGHSSYNEQFF. The DNA for the CDR3 is TGTGCCAGTAGTATATCCGTCCTAGCGGGACACAGCTCCTACAATGAGCAGTTCTTC.